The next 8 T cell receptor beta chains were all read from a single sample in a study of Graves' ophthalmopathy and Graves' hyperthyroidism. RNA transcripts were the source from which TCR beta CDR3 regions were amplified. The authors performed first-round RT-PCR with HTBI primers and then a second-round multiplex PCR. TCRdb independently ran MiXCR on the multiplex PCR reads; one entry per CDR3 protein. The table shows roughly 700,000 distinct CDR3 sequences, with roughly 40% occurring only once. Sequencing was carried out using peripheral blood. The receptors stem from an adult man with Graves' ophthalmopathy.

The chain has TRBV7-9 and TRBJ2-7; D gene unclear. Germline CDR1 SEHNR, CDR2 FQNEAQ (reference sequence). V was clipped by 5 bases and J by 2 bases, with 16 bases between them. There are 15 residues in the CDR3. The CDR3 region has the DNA TGTGCCAGCAGCACAAGCCCAGGTGTTACCTACGAGCAGTACTTC. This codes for CASSTSPGVTYEQYF.

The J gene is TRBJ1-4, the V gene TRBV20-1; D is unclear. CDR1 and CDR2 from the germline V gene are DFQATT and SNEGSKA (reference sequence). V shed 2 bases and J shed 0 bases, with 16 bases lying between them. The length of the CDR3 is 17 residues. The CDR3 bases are TGCAGTGCTAGACTCTGGGGTTCCCATGCAACTAATGAAAAACTGTTTTTT. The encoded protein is CSARLWGSHATNEKLFF.

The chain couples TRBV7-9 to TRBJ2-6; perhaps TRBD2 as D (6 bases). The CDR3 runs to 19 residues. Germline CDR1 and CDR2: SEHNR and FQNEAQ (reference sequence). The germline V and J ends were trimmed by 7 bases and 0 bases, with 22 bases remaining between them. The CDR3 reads CASTSSWGEKRSGANVLTF. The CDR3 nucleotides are TGTGCCAGCACCAGTAGTTGGGGGGAAAAACGCTCTGGGGCCAACGTCCTGACTTTC.

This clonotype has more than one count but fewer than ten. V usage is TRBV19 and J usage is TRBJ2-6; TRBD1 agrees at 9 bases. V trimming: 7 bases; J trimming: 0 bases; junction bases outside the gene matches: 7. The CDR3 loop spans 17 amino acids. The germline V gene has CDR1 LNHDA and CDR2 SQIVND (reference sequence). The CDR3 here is CASMRTGDVSGANVLTF. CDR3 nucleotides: TGTGCCAGTATGCGGACAGGGGACGTCTCTGGGGCCAACGTCCTGACTTTC.

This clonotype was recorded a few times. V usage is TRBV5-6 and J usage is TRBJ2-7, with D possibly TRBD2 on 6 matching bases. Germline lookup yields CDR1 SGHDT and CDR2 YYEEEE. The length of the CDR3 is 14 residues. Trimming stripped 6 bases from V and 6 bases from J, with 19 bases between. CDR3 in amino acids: CASMRRGPRPEQYF. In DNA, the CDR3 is TGTGCCAGCATGCGGCGGGGTCCACGTCCCGAGCAGTACTTC. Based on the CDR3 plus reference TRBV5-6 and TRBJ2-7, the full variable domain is DAGVTQSPTHLIKTRGQQVTLRCSPKSGHDTVSWYQQALGQGPQFIFQYYEEEERQRGNFPDRFSGHQFPNYSSELNVNALLLGDSALYLCASMRRGPRPEQYFGPGTRLTVT.

The CDR3 nucleotides are TGTGCCAGCAGCCAAGATCGGAGTAGCACCGGGGAGCTGTTTTTT. Encoded protein: CASSQDRSSTGELFF. The rearrangement joins TRBV4-2 to TRBJ2-2; no definite D call. Trimming pared 0 bases from V and 4 bases from J, leaving 9 bases between. Germline V lookup: CDR1 LGHNA, CDR2 YNFKEQ. The CDR3 length is 15 residues.

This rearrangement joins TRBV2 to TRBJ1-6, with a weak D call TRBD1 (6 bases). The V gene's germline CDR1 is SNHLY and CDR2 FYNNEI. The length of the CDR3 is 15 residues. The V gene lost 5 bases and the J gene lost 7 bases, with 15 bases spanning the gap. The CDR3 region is CASSLIQGRNSPLHF. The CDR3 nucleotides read TGTGCCAGCAGTCTAATCCAGGGGCGCAATTCACCCCTCCACTTT.

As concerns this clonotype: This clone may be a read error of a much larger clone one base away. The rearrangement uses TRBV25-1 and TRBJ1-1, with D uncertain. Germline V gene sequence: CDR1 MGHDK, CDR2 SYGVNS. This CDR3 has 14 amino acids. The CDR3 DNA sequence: TGTGCCATCAGTGAGTCATGGGGTAGCACTGAAGCTTTCTTT. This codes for CAISESWGSTEAFF.